The entry below describes one T cell receptor beta chain. Its target is not known. The PCR employed 60 Vbeta primers together with 13 Jbeta primers. Libraries were prepared by immunoSEQ multiplex PCR; TCRdb keeps only in-frame clonotypes and omits some of them. The sample consists of roughly 120,000 clones, about four fifths of them appearing once. Trimming pared 7 bases from V and 5 bases from J, leaving 26 bases between. CDR3 length equals 17 residues. Germline CDR1 reads ENHRY; CDR2 reads SYGVKD. These data come from a study of cytomegalovirus exposure and HLA in healthy donors. Study observations and caveats: Immune exposure information comprised only CMV serostatus. Later analysis suggested most CMV-associated TCR beta chains were HLA-restricted.

The receptor was derived from a man aged 35 to 55 in good health and CMV-seronegative. Source material: PBMCs. This chain connects TRBV10-3 to TRBJ2-5, with D tentatively TRBD2 (5 bases). The CDR3 protein is CAIKGRSGLKNYETQYF. The CDR3 nucleotides are TGTGCCATCAAAGGGAGAAGCGGACTGAAGAATTACGAGACCCAGTACTTC.